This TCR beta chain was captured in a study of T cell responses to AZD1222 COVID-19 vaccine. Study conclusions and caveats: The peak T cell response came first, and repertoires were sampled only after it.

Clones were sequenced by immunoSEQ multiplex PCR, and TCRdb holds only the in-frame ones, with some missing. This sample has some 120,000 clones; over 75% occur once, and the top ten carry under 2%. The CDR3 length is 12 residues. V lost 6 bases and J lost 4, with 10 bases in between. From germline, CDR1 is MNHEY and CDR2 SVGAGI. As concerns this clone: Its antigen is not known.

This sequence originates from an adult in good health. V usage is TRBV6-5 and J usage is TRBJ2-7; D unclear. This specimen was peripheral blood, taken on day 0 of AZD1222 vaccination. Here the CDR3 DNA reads TGTGCCAGCAGCCCCCTCGGGTACGAGCAGTACTTC. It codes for CASSPLGYEQYF.